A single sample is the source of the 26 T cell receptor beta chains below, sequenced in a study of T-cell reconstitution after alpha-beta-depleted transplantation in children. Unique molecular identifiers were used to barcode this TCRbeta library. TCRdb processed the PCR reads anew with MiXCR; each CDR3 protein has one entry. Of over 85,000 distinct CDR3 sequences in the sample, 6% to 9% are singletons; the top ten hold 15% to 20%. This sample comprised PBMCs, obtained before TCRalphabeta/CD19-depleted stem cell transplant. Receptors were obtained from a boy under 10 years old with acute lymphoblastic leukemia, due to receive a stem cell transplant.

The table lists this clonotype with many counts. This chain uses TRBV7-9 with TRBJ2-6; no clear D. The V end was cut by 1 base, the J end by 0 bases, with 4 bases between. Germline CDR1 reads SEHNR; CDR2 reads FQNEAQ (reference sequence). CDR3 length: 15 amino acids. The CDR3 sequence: CASSLVGSGANVLTF. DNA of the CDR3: TGTGCCAGCAGCTTAGTCGGCTCTGGGGCCAACGTCCTGACTTTC.

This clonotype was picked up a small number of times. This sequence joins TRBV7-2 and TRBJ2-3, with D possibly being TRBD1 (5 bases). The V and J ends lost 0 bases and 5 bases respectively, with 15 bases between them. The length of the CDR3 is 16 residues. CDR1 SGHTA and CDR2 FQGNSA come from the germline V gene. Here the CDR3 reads CASSLAVNYRLDTQYF. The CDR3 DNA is TGTGCCAGCAGCTTAGCGGTTAACTACAGGTTAGATACGCAGTATTTT.

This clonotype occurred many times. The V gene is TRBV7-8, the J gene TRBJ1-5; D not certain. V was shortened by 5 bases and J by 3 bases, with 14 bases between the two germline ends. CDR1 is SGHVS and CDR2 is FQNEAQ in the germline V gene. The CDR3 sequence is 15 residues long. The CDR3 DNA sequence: TGTGCCAGCAGCCCAATAGCGGGGAACAATCAGCCCCAGCATTTT. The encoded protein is CASSPIAGNNQPQHF.

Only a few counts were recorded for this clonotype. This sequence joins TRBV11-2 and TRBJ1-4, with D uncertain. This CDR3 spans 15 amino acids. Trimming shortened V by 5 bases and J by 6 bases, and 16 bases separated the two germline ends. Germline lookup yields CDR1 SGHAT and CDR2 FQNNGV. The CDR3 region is CASSQIVAAYEKLFF. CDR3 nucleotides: TGTGCCAGCAGCCAGATTGTGGCCGCTTATGAAAAACTGTTTTTT.

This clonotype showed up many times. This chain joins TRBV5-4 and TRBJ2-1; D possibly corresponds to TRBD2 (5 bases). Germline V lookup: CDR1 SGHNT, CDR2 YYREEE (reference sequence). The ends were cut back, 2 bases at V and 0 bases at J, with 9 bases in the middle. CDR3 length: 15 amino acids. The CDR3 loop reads CASSFGLSSYNEQFF. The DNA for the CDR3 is TGTGCCAGCAGCTTCGGACTCAGCTCCTACAATGAGCAGTTCTTC. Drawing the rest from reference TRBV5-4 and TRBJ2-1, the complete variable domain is ETGVTQSPTHLIKTRGQQVTLRCSSQSGHNTVSWYQQALGQGPQFIFQYYREEENGRGNFPPRFSGLQFPNYSSELNVNALELDDSALYLCASSFGLSSYNEQFFGPGTRLTVL.

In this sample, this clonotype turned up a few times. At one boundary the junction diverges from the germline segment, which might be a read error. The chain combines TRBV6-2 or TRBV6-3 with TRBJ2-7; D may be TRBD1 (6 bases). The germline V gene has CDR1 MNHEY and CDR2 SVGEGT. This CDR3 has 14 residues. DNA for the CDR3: TGTGCCAGCAGTACCCATCGACAGGTTGAGGTGGAGAACTTC. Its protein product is CASSTHRQVEVENF.

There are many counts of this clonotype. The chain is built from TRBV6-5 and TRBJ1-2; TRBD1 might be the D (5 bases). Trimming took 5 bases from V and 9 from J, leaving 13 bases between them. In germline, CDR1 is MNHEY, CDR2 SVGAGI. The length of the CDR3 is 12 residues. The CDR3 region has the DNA TGTGCCAGCAGTCCGGGGGGTTGGAGCTACACCTTC. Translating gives CASSPGGWSYTF.

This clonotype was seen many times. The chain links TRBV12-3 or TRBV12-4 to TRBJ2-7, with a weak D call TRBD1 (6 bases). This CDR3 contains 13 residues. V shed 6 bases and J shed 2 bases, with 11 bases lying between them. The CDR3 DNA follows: TGTGCCAGCAGCGACTCAGGGGCCTACGAGCAGTACTTC. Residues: CASSDSGAYEQYF.

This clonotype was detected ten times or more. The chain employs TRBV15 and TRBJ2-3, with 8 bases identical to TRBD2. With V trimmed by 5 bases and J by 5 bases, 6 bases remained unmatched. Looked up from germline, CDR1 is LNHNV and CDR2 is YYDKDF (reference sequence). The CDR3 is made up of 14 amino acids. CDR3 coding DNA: TGTGCCACCAGCGGTAGCGGGGAAGTAGATACGCAGTATTTT. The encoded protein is CATSGSGEVDTQYF.

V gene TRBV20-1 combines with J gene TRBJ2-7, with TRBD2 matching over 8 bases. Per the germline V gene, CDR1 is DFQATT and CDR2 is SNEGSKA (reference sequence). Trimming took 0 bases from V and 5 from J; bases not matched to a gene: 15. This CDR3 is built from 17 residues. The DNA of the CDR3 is TGCAGTGCTAGAGATCAGTTTAGCGGGGCACCTGGGCACGAGCAGTACTTC. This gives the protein CSARDQFSGAPGHEQYF.

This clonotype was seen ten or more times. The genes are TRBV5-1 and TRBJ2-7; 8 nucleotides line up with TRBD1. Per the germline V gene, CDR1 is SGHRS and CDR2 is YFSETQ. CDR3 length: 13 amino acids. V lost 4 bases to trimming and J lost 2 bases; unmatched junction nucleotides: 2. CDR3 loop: CASSGGQAYEQYF. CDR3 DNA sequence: TGCGCCAGCAGCGGGGGACAGGCCTACGAGCAGTACTTC.

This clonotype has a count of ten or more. The CDR3 here is CSARDRGLHEQYF. DNA of the CDR3: TGCAGTGCTAGAGACAGGGGGCTCCACGAGCAGTACTTC. The V call is TRBV20-1, the J call TRBJ2-7, with 8 bases aligning to TRBD1. Per germline, CDR1 DFQATT and CDR2 SNEGSKA (reference sequence). V lost 0 bases and J lost 5; bases outside the gene matches: 3. The CDR3 consists of 13 residues.

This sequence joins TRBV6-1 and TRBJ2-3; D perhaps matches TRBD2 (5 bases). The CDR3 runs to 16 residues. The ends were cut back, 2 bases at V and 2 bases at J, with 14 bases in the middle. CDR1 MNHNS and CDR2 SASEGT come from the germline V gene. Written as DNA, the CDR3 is TGTGCCAGCAGTGAACCCCTGAGCGGTTTCACAGATACGCAGTATTTT. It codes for CASSEPLSGFTDTQYF.

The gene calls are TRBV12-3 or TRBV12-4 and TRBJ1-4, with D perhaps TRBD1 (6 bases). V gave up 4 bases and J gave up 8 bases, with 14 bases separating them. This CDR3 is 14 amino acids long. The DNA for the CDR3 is TGTGCCAGCAGTTCGACGAGCAGGGGCGAAAAACTGTTTTTT. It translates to CASSSTSRGEKLFF.

The CDR3 sequence is CASSPGAVNGIAKNIQYF. CDR3 bases: TGTGCCAGCAGCCCGGGAGCCGTGAATGGGATAGCCAAAAACATTCAGTACTTC. The gene calls are TRBV7-8 and TRBJ2-4; D perhaps matches TRBD2 (6 bases). CDR1 is SGHVS and CDR2 is FQNEAQ in the germline V gene. V lost 5 bases to trimming and J lost 0 bases, with 20 bases between them. The CDR3 loop spans 18 amino acids.

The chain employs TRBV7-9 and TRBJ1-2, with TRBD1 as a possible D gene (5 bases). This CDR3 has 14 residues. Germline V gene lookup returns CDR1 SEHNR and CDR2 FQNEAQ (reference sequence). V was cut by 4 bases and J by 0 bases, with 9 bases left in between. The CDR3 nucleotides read TGTGCCAGCAGCTACGGGACGGCTAACTATGGCTACACCTTC. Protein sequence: CASSYGTANYGYTF.

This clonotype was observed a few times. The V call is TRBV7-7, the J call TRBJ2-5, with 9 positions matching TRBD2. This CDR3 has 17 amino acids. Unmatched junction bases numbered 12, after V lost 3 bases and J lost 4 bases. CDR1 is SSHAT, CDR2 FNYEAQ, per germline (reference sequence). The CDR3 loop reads CASSLGSGGGASETQYF. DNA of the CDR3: TGTGCCAGCAGCTTGGGCTCGGGCGGGGGGGCGTCAGAGACCCAGTACTTC.

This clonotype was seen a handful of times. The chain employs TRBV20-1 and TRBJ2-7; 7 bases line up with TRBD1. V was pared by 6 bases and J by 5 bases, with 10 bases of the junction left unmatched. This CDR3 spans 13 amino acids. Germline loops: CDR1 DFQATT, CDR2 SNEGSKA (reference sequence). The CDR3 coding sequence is TGCAGTGCCCCGCAGACAGGGACGAACGAGCAGTACTTC. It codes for CSAPQTGTNEQYF.

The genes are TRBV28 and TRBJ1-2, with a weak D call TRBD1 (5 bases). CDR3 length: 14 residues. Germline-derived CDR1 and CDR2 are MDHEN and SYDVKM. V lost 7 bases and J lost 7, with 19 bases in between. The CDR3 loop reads CASTLVMGTGGYTF. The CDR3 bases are TGTGCCAGCACCCTCGTGATGGGGACTGGTGGCTACACCTTC.

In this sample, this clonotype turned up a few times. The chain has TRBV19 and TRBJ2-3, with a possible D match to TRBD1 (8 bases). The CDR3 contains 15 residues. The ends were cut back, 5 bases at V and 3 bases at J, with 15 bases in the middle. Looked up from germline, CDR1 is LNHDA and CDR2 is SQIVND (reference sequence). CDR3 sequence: CASSLPQGGTDTQYF. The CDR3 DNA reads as TGTGCCAGTAGTTTACCACAGGGGGGGACAGATACGCAGTATTTT.

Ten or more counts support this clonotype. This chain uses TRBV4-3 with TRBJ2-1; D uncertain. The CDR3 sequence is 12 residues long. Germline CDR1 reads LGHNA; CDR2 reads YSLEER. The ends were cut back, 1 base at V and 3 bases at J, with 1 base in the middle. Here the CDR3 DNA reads TGCGCCAGCAGCCAAGTCTACAATGAGCAGTTCTTC. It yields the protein CASSQVYNEQFF.

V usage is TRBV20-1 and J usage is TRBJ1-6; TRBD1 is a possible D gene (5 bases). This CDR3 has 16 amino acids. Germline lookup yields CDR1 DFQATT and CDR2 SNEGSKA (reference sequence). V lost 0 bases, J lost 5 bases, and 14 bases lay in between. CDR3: CSARESWGLNNSPLHF. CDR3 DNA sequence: TGCAGTGCTAGAGAGTCCTGGGGGTTAAATAATTCACCCCTCCACTTT.

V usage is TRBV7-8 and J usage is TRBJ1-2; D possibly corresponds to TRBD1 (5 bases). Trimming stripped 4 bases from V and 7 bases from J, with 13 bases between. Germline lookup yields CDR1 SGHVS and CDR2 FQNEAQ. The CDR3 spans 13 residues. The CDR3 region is CASSWDPGSGYTF. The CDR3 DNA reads TGTGCCAGCAGCTGGGACCCAGGGAGTGGCTACACCTTC.

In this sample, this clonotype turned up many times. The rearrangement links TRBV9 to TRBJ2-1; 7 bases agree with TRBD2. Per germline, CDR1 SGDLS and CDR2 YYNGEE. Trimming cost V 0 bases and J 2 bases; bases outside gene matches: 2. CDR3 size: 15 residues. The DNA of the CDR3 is TGTGCCAGCAGCGTAGCGGGGGGTACCTACAATGAGCAGTTCTTC. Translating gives CASSVAGGTYNEQFF.

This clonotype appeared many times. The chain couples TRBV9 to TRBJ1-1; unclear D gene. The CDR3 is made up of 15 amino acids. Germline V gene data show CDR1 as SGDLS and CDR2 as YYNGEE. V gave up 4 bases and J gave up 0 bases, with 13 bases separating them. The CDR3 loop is CASSPGRALNTEAFF. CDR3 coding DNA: TGTGCCAGCAGCCCTGGTAGGGCCTTGAACACTGAAGCTTTCTTT.

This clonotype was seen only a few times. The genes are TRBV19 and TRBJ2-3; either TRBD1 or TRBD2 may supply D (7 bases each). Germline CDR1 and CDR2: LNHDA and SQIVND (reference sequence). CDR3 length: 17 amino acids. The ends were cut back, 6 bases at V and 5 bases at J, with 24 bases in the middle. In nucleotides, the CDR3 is TGTGCCAGTAGCCGCCCTCCAGGGGGGGGTAGCGGAGATACGCAGTATTTT. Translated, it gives CASSRPPGGGSGDTQYF.